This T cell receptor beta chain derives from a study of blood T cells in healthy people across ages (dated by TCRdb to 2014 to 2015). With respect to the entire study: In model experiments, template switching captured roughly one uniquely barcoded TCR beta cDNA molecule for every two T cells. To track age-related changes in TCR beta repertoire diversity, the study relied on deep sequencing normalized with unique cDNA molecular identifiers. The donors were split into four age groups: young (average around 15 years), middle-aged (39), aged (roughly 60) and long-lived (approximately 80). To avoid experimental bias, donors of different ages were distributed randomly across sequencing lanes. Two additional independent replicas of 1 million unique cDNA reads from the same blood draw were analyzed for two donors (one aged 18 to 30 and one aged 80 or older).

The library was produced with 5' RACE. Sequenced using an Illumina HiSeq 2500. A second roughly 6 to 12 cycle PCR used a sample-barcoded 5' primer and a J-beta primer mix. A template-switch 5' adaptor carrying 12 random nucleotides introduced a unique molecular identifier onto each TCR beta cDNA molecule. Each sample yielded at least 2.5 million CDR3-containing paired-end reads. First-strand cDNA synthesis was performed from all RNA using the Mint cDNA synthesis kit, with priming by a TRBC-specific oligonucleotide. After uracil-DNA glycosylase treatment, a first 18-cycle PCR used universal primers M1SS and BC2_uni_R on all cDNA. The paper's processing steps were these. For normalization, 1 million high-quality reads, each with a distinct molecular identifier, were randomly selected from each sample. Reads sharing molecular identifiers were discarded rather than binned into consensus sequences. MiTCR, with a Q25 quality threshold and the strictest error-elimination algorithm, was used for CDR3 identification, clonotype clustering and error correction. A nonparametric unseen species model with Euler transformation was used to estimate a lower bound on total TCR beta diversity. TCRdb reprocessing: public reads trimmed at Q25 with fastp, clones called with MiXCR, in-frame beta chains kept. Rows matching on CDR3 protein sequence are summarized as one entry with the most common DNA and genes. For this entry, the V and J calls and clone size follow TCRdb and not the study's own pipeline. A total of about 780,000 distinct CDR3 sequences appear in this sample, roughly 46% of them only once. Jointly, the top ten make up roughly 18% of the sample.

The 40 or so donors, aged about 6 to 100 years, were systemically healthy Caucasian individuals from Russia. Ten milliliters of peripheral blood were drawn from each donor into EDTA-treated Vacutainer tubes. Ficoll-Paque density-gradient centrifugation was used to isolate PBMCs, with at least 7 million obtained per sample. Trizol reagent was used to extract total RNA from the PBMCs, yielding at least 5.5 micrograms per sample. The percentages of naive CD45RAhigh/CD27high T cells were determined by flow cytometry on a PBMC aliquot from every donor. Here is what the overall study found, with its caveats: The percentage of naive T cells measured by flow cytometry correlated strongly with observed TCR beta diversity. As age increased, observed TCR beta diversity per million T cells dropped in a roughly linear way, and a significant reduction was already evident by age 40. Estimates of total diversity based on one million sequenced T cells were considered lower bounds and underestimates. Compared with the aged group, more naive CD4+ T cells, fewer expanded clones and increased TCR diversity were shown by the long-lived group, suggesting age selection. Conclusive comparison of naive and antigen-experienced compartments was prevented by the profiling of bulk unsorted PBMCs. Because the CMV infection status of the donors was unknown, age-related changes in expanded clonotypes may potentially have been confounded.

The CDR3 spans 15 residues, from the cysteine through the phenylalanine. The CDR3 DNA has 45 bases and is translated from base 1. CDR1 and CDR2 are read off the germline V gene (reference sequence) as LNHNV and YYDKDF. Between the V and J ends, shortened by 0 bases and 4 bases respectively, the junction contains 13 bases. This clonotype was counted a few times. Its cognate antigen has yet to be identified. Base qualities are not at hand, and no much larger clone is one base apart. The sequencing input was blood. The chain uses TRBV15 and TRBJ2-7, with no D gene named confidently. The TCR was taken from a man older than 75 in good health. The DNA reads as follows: TGTGCCACCAGCAGAGACCCACAACCGATATACGAGCAGTACTTC. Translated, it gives CATSRDPQPIYEQYF.